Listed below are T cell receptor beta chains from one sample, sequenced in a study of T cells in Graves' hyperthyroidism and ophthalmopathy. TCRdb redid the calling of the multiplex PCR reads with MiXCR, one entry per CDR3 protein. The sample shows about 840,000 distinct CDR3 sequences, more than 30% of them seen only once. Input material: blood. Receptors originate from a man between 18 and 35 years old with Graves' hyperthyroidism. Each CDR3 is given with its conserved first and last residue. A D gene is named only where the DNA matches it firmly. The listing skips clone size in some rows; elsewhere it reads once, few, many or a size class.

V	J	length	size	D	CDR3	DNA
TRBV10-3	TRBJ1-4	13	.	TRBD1	CASRGVANEKLFF	TGTGCCAGCAGGGGGGTGGCTAATGAAAAACTGTTTTTT
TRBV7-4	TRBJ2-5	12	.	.	CASSPGSRPQYF	TGTGCCAGCTCACCAGGGTCGAGGCCCCAGTACTTC
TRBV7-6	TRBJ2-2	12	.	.	CASSLWRGELFF	TGTGCCAGCAGCTTGTGGCGGGGGGAGCTGTTTTTT
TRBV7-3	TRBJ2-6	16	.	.	CASSLNTGSGANVLTF	TGTGCCAGCAGCTTAAATACAGGCTCTGGGGCCAACGTCCTGACTTTC
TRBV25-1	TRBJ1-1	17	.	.	CASSSLPSGTSNTEAFF	TGTGCCAGCAGTTCCCTACCTTCCGGGACATCGAACACTGAAGCTTTCTTT
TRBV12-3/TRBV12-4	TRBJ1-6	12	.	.	CASSSLESPLHF	TGTGCCAGCAGTTCCCTAGAATCACCCCTCCACTTT
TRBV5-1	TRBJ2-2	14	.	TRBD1	CASGQEANTGELFF	TGCGCCAGCGGACAGGAGGCGAACACCGGGGAGCTGTTTTTT
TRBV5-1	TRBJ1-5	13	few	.	CASSFSTGQPQHF	TGCGCCAGCAGCTTCTCGACCGGGCAGCCCCAGCATTTT
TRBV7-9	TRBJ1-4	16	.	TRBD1	CASRGDSGISRWKLFF	TGTGCCAGCCGAGGGGACAGCGGGATTTCTCGGTGGAAACTGTTTTTT
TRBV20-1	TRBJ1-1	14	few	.	CSARAGGGSTEAFF	TGCAGTGCTAGAGCGGGCGGGGGCAGCACTGAAGCTTTCTTT
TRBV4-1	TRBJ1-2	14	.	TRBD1	CASSQEQGTYGYTF	TGCGCCAGCAGCCAAGAACAGGGGACCTATGGCTACACCTTC
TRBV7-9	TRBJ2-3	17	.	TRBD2	CASSLEVSSGGIDTQYF	TGTGCCAGCAGCTTAGAGGTTTCTAGCGGGGGGATAGATACGCAGTATTTT
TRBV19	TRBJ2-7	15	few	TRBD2	CASSIEGGRRNEQYF	TGTGCCAGTAGTATAGAAGGCGGGAGAAGGAACGAGCAGTACTTC
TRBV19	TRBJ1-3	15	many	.	CASAGTRTVGNTIYF	TGTGCCAGTGCCGGAACACGGACAGTTGGAAACACCATATATTTT
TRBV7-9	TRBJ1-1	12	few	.	CASSSLGIEAFF	TGTGCCAGCAGCTCCTTGGGAATTGAAGCTTTCTTT
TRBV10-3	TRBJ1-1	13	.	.	CAISFDSYTEAFF	TGTGCCATCAGTTTCGACAGTTACACTGAAGCTTTCTTT
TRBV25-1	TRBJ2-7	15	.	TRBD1	CASAPAQTGGSEQYF	TGTGCCAGCGCCCCTGCTCAAACAGGGGGAAGCGAGCAGTACTTC
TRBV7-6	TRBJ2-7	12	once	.	CASSLWTGLQYF	TGTGCCAGCAGCTTGTGGACGGGACTTCAGTACTTC
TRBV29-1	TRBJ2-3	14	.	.	CSVDRGTGTDTQYF	TGCAGCGTTGACAGGGGAACGGGCACAGATACGCAGTATTTT
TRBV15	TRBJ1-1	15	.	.	CATEDSRTVNTEASF	TGTGCCACCGAAGACAGCAGGACAGTGAACACTGAAGCTTCCTTT
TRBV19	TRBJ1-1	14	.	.	CASSRDGTTGEAFF	TGTGCCAGTAGTAGGGACGGGACAACCGGTGAAGCTTTCTTT
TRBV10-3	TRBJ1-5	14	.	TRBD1	CASSWVRGNQPQHF	TGTGCCAGCAGTTGGGTCAGGGGGAATCAGCCCCAGCATTTT
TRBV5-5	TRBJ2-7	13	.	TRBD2	CASREVAGYEQYF	TGTGCCAGCAGAGAGGTAGCGGGTTACGAGCAGTACTTC
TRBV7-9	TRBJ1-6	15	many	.	CASSLEPDLNSPLHF	TGTGCCAGCAGCTTGGAACCCGATCTGAATTCACCCCTCCACTTT
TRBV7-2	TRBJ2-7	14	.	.	CASGSGTVPYEQYF	TGTGCCAGCGGTTCCGGGACGGTCCCCTACGAGCAGTACTTC
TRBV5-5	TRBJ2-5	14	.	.	CASSLGPQDETQYF	TGTGCCAGCAGCTTGGGACCTCAAGACGAGACCCAGTACTTC
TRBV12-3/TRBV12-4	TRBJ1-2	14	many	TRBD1	CASSSGTGNYGYTF	TGTGCCAGCAGTTCCGGGACAGGGAACTATGGCTACACCTTC
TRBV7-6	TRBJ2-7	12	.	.	CASSAGSSRQYF	TGTGCCAGCAGCGCCGGGAGCAGTCGGCAGTACTTC
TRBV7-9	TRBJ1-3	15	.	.	CASSLEGRPGNTIYF	TGTGCCAGCAGCTTGGAAGGTCGACCTGGAAACACCATATATTTT
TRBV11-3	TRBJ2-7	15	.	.	CASSLVVGASYEQYF	TGTGCCAGCAGCTTAGTGGTGGGGGCCTCCTACGAGCAGTACTTC
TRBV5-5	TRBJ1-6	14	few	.	CASSFRGGESPLHF	TGTGCCAGCAGCTTCCGGGGTGGAGAATCACCCCTCCACTTT